The rows below give T cell receptor beta chains drawn from one sample of a study of STAT5B mutations in CD4+ large granular lymphocyte leukemia. The assay was immunoSEQ multiplex PCR, and TCRdb's table has in-frame clones only and misses some. Here the sample spans 35,000 or so clones, over 65% being singletons. What was sequenced was CD4+ T cells from blood buffy coats. All receptors derive from a human donor in good health. Both conserved end residues are part of each CDR3. A D gene is named only where the DNA matches it firmly. The size field is filled for only some rows; it gives once, few, many or a size class.

j_gene: TRBJ1-2
d_gene: TRBD1
abundance: NA
v_gene: TRBV28
len: 17
CDR3aa: CASSLGGGGTGKDGYTF
CDR3nt: TGTGCCAGCAGTTTAGGTGGAGGGGGGACAGGGAAGGATGGCTACACCTTC

j_gene: TRBJ2-3
d_gene: NA
abundance: NA
v_gene: TRBV4-1
len: 15
CDR3aa: CASSQGVGRTDTQYF
CDR3nt: TGCGCCAGCAGCCAAGGGGTAGGACGCACAGATACGCAGTATTTT

j_gene: TRBJ2-5
d_gene: NA
abundance: NA
v_gene: TRBV14
len: 11
CDR3aa: CASSPGGTQYF
CDR3nt: TGTGCCAGCAGCCCTGGGGGGACCCAGTACTTC

j_gene: TRBJ1-6
d_gene: NA
abundance: few
v_gene: TRBV5-5
len: 16
CDR3aa: CASSLDGSRVHSPLHF
CDR3nt: TGTGCCAGCAGCTTGGATGGGTCCAGGGTTCATTCACCCCTCCACTTT

j_gene: TRBJ1-5
d_gene: NA
abundance: NA
v_gene: TRBV2
len: 15
CDR3aa: CASRPPGFSNQPQHF
CDR3nt: TGTGCCAGCAGACCCCCGGGATTTAGCAATCAGCCCCAGCATTTT

j_gene: TRBJ2-7
d_gene: TRBD2
abundance: NA
v_gene: TRBV15
len: 15
CDR3aa: CATSRDWRGTYEQYF
CDR3nt: TGTGCCACCAGCAGAGACTGGCGGGGGACCTACGAGCAGTACTTC

j_gene: TRBJ1-2
d_gene: NA
abundance: NA
v_gene: TRBV2
len: 11
CDR3aa: CASRLELGYTF
CDR3nt: TGTGCCAGCAGGCTCGAGCTCGGCTACACCTTC

j_gene: TRBJ2-5
d_gene: TRBD1
abundance: NA
v_gene: TRBV4-1
len: 17
CDR3aa: CASSQDSGTGGRETQYF
CDR3nt: TGCGCCAGCAGCCAAGATTCGGGGACAGGGGGCAGAGAGACCCAGTACTTC

j_gene: TRBJ2-7
d_gene: TRBD1
abundance: NA
v_gene: TRBV30
len: 16
CDR3aa: CAWSGGPGTGTYEQYF
CDR3nt: TGTGCCTGGAGTGGGGGTCCGGGGACAGGGACGTACGAGCAGTACTTC

j_gene: TRBJ2-5
d_gene: TRBD2
abundance: NA
v_gene: TRBV7-2
len: 15
CDR3aa: CASSLQRGGAETQYF
CDR3nt: TGTGCCAGCAGCTTACAGCGGGGGGGCGCAGAGACCCAGTACTTC

j_gene: TRBJ1-6
d_gene: NA
abundance: NA
v_gene: TRBV27
len: 14
CDR3aa: CASRGNSYNSPLHF
CDR3nt: TGTGCCAGCCGGGGGAACTCCTATAATTCACCCCTCCACTTT